The T cell receptor (beta chain) described here comes from a study of vaccination and CD4 T cells after COVID-19. Study summary: The stimulating agents, overlapping spike peptides, came from SARS-CoV-2, HCoV-NL63, HCoV-OC43 and HCoV-229E.

Germline V gives CDR1 SGHTA, CDR2 FQGNSA. V lost 2 bases and J 6 bases, leaving 13 bases between the germline ends. The CDR3 covers 14 residues. Described treatment: 10-day PBMC culture with coronavirus spike peptide pools or control peptides (ViraFEST assay). ViraFEST used peptide pools to expand antigen-specific T cells, then sequenced TCRs. Half the growth medium was swapped for new IL-2 medium on days 3 and 7. Notes on this clonotype: Antigen: not known.

Cultured CD4+ T-cell DNA underwent Oncomine TCR Beta short-read sequencing. In this case, cultured CD4+ T cells provided the extracted genomic DNA. MiXCR, applied by TCRdb to the PCR reads, yields one record per CDR3 protein. This table has approximately 20,000 distinct CDR3 sequences, 70% to 80% appearing once. Material: CD4+ T cells from blood, cultured in vitro. V and J are TRBV7-2 and TRBJ1-1; D ambiguous. The origin of this receptor is a human donor who had recovered from COVID-19. CDR3 sequence: CASSLPRFYAEAFF. Here the CDR3 DNA reads TGTGCCAGCAGCTTACCAAGGTTTTACGCTGAAGCTTTCTTT.